This TCR beta chain originates from a study of T cells after yellow fever vaccination. Germline CDR1 and CDR2: DFQATT and SNEGSKA (reference sequence). This CDR3 has 15 residues. Deletions cut 3 bases from V and 8 bases from J, with 20 bases between. TCRdb analysed the 5' RACE reads with MiXCR anew, one entry per CDR3 protein. The data show some 500,000 distinct CDR3 sequences, approximately 13% seen once. There are a few counts of this clonotype. Sequencing used PBMCs, obtained on the day of the yellow fever booster vaccination. V and J are TRBV20-1 and TRBJ2-1, with no clear D. The source is a man aged 25-40 years who received the YFV17D yellow fever vaccine. The CDR3 loop is CSASSSPVISYEQFF. The CDR3 region has the DNA TGCAGTGCTAGTTCGTCACCGGTCATCTCATATGAGCAGTTCTTC.